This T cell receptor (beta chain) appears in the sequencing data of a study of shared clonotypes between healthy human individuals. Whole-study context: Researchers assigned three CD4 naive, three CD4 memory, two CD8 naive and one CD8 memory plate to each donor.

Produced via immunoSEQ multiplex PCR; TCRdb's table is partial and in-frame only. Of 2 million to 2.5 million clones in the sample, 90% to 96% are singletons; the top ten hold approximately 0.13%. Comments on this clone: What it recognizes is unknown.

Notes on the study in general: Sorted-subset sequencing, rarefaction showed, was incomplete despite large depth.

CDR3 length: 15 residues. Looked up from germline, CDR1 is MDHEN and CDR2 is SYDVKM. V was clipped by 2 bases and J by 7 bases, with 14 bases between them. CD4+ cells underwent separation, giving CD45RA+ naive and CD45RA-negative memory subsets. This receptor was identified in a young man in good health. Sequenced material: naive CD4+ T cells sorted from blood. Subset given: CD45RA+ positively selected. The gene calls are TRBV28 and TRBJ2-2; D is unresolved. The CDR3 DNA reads TGTGCCAGCAGTTTAGGTCGACTCGGTGGCGGGGAGCTGTTTTTT. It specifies CASSLGRLGGGELFF.